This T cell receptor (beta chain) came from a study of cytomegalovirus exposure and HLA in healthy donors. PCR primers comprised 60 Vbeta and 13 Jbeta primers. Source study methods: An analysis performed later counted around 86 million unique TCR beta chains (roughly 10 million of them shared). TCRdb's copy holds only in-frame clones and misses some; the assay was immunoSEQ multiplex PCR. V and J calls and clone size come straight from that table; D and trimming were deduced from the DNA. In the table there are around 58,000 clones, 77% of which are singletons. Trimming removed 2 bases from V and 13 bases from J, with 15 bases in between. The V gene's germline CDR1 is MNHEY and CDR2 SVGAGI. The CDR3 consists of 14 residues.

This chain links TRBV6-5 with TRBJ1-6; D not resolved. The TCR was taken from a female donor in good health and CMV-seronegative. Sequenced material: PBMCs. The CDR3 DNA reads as TGTGCCAGCAGTTACAGGGAGGGCGAGTGGCCCCTCCACTTT. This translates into CASSYREGEWPLHF.